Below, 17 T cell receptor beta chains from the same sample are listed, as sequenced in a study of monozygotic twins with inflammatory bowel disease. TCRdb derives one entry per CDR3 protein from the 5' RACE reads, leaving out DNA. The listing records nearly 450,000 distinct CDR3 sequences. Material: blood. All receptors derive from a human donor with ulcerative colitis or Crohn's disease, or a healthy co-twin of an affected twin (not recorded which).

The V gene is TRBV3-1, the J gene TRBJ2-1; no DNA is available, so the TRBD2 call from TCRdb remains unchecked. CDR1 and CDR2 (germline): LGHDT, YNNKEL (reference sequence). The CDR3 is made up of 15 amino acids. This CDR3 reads CASSQGRLAGNEQFF.

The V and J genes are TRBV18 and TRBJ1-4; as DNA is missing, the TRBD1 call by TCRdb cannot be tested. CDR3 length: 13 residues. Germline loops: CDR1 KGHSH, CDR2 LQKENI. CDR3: CASSRGAQEKLFF. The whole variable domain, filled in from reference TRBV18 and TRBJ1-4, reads NAGVMQNPRHLVRRRGQEARLRCSPMKGHSHVYWYRQLPEEGLKFMVYLQKENIIDESGMPKERFSAEFPKEGPSILRIQQVVRGDSAAYFCASSRGAQEKLFFGSGTQLSVL.

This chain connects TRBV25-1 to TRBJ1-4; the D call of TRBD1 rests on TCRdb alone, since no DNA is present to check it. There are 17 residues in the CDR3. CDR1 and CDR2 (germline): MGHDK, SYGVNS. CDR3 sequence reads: CASSESSGGAPNEKLFF.

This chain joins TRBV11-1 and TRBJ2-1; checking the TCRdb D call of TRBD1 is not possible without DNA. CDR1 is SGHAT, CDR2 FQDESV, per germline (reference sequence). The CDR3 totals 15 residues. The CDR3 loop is CASSWDRFHVDEQFF.

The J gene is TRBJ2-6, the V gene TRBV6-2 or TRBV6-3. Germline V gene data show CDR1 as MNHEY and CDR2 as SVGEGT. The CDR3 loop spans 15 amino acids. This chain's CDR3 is CASSNLGSGANVLTF.

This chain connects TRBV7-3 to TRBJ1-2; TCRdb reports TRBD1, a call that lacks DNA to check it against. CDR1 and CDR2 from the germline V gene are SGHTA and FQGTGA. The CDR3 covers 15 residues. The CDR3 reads CASSPHGQGDYGYTF.

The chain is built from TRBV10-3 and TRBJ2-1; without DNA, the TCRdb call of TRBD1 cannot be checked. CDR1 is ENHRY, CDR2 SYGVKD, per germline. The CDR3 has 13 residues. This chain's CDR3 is CAISRVGNNEQFF.

The CDR3 reads CASNSWGQGGKTEAFF. The rearrangement joins TRBV7-9 to TRBJ1-1; absent DNA, TCRdb's TRBD1 call cannot be checked. The CDR3 has 16 residues. Germline V gene data show CDR1 as SEHNR and CDR2 as FQNEAQ (reference sequence). Based on the CDR3 plus reference TRBV7-9 and TRBJ1-1, the full variable domain is DTGVSQNPRHKITKRGQNVTFRCDPISEHNRLYWYRQTLGQGPEFLTYFQNEAQLEKSRLLSDRFSAERPKGSFSTLEIQRTEQGDSAMYLCASNSWGQGGKTEAFFGQGTRLTVV.

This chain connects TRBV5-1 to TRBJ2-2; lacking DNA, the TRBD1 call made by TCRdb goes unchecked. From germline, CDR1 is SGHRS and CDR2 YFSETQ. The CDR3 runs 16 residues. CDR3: CASRPGTPSNTGELFF.

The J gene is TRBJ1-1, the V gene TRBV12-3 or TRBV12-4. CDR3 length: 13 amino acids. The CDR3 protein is CASLLGGNTEAFF.

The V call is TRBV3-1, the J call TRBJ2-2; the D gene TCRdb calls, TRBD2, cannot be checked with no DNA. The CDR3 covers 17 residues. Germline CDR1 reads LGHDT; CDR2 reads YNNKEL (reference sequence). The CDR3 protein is CASSHTPDHRGTGELFF.

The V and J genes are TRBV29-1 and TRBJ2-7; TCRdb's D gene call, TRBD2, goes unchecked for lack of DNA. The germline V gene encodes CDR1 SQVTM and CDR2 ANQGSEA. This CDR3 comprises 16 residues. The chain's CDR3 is CSVVLGTLNPLSEQYF.

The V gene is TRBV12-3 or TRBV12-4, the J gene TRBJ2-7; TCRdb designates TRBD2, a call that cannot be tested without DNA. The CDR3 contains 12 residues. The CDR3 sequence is CASSLPSGEQYF.

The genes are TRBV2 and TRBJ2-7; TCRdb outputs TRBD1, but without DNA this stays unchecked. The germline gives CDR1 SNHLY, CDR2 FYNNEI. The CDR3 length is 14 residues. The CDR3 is CASSEVQRGQGQYF. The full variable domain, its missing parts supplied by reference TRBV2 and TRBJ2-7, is EPEVTQTPSHQVTQMGQEVILRCVPISNHLYFYWYRQILGQKVEFLVSFYNNEISEKSEIFDDQFSVERPDGSNFTLKIRSTKLEDSAMYFCASSEVQRGQGQYFGPGTRLTVT.

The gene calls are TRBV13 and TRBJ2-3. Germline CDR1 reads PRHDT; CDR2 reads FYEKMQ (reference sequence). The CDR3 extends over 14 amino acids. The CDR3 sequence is CASSPPLETDTQYF.

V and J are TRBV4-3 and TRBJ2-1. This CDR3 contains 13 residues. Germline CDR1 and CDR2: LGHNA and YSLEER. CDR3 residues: CASSQGAWDEQFF.

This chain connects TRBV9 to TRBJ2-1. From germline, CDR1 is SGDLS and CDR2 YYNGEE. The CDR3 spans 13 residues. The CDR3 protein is CASSVDHYIEQFF.